Following are 6 T cell receptor beta chains from one sample sequenced in a study of post-analysis software for immune sequencing data. Study-wide points: TRBV5-6, TRBV5-1 and TRBV20-1 belonged to a set of about five TRBV segments that were more frequent in patients than controls.

Antigen specificity for these receptors is unknown. TCR beta libraries were prepared from cDNA with unique molecular identifiers. A single record per CDR3 protein comes from TCRdb applying MiXCR to the PCR reads. The sample lists under 200,000 distinct CDR3 sequences; 29% were seen once. Sequencing used blood. Every receptor here comes from a girl under 18 with multiple sclerosis.

This clonotype was counted a few times. The chain recombines TRBV4-1 with TRBJ2-5, with 7 bases fitting TRBD1. CDR3 length: 15 residues. Germline V CDR1 and CDR2: MGHRA, YSYEKL. V shed 1 base, J shed 11 bases, and the junction held 13 bases outside the gene matches. CDR3 nucleotides: TGCGCCAGCAGCCAAGTAGGGAGACAGGGTGAAGAGCAGTACTTC. Residues: CASSQVGRQGEEQYF.

In its sample, this clonotype was seen many times. The chain carries TRBV6-5 and TRBJ2-3; the D gene is possibly TRBD2 (5 bases). Germline V gene data show CDR1 as MNHEY and CDR2 as SVGAGI. Trimming shortened V by 6 bases and J by 9 bases, and 13 bases separated the two germline ends. This CDR3 is built from 12 residues. CDR3 in DNA: TGTGCCAGCAGCCTCACGGGAACCACGCAGTATTTT. It yields the protein CASSLTGTTQYF.

This clonotype was counted between two and nine times. The germline gene is not matched at one end of the junction; a read error may be the cause. This chain joins TRBV6-5 and TRBJ2-2; D gene unclear. Germline assignment: CDR1 MNHEY and CDR2 SVGAGI. This CDR3 has 15 amino acids. CDR3 nucleotides: TGTGCCAGCACTTACCTATCCTCCAACACCGGGGAGCTGTTTTTT. Translation: CASTYLSSNTGELFF.

A word on this clonotype: This clone may be a read error of a much larger clone one base away. The chain is built from TRBV7-2 and TRBJ2-1; TRBD2 aligns across 13 bases. The V and J ends lost 4 bases and 6 bases, in that order; junction bases with no gene match: 3. CDR1 SGHTA and CDR2 FQGNSA come from the germline V gene. This CDR3 is 15 amino acids long. Written as DNA, the CDR3 is TGTGCCAGCAGCTGGAGACTAGCGGGGGGCAATGAGCAGTTCTTC. As protein: CASSWRLAGGNEQFF.

This clonotype was detected many times. The V call is TRBV6-2 or TRBV6-3, the J call TRBJ2-5; 11 nucleotides match TRBD2. CDR3 size: 14 residues. J gave up 5 bases and V 4 bases, and 3 bases lay outside the gene matches. Germline CDR1 reads MNHEY; CDR2 reads SVGEGT. The CDR3 bases are TGTGCCAGCAGTTCACTAGCGGGAGAGGAGACCCAGTACTTC. Protein: CASSSLAGEETQYF.

This clonotype was found many times. The CDR3: CAINDPSGATTSSYEQYF. The DNA of the CDR3 is TGTGCCATCAACGACCCGAGCGGGGCAACTACGAGCTCCTACGAGCAGTACTTC. The rearrangement joins TRBV10-3 to TRBJ2-7; 7 bases are shared with TRBD2. J was trimmed by 0 bases and V by 7 bases; bases with no gene match: 18. This CDR3 is 18 amino acids long. The germline gives CDR1 ENHRY, CDR2 SYGVKD.